Presented here are 26 T cell receptor beta chains from one specimen sequenced in a study of cytomegalovirus exposure and HLA in healthy donors. Use of 60 Vbeta and 13 Jbeta primers characterized the PCR. TCRdb keeps only in-frame clones here, not all; method: immunoSEQ multiplex PCR. The table records roughly 180,000 clones, approximately 84% of them present only once. The sequencing sample was made of PBMCs. The receptors derive from a man aged 25 to 40 in good health and CMV-seronegative.

This clone was recorded a few times. The rearrangement uses TRBV2 and TRBJ2-1, with 11 nucleotides matching TRBD2. V was pared by 5 bases and J by 4 bases, with 4 bases of the junction left unmatched. CDR3 size: 15 residues. The germline V gene has CDR1 SNHLY and CDR2 FYNNEI. In DNA, the CDR3 is TGTGCCAGCAGTAGTTTAGCGGGGGGGTACAATGAGCAGTTCTTC. Amino acid sequence: CASSSLAGGYNEQFF.

CDR3 DNA sequence: TGCGCCAGCAGCCCTAGGACTAGCGGGAGCACAGATACGCAGTATTTT. The encoded protein is CASSPRTSGSTDTQYF. The J gene is TRBJ2-3, the V gene TRBV4-3; TRBD2 matches 11 bases. The CDR3 length is 16 residues. With 4 bases clipped from V and 0 bases from J, the junction kept 3 bases outside the gene matches. CDR1 is LGHNA, CDR2 YSLEER, per germline.

This clone was seen a few times. The chain has TRBV10-3 and TRBJ2-7; 10 bases are a match to TRBD2. The J segment lost 0 bases and the V segment lost 6 bases, leaving 5 bases of the junction unmatched. This CDR3 comprises 15 residues. The germline CDR1 and CDR2 sequences are ENHRY and SYGVKD. CDR3 sequence (DNA): TGTGCCATCAGGACCGGGACTAGCGACTCCTACGAGCAGTACTTC. This codes for CAIRTGTSDSYEQYF.

This clone was counted once. The chain combines TRBV7-3 with TRBJ2-3; the match to TRBD2 covers 9 bases. Germline-derived CDR1 and CDR2 are SGHTA and FQGTGA. Trimming removed 0 bases from V and 4 bases from J; junction bases left unmatched: 5. This CDR3 spans 16 amino acids. This CDR3 reads CASSLTGEREADTQYF. In DNA, the CDR3 is TGTGCCAGCAGCTTAACGGGGGAGCGGGAGGCAGATACGCAGTATTTT.

This chain connects TRBV27 to TRBJ1-1, with D uncertain. Germline V gives CDR1 MNHEY, CDR2 SMNVEV (reference sequence). The CDR3 spans 15 residues. Between the trimmed V and J ends, which lost 4 bases and 0 bases, there was a span of 12 bases. In nucleotides, the CDR3 is TGTGCCAGCAGTTCACAGCCGAGAATGAACACTGAAGCTTTCTTT. Translation gives CASSSQPRMNTEAFF.

This chain connects TRBV11-2 to TRBJ2-3, with 9 bases aligning to TRBD2. The germline V gene has CDR1 SGHAT and CDR2 FQNNGV. This CDR3 is 16 amino acids long. The junction had 8 bases not matched to a gene; V was cut back by 5 bases and J by 2 bases. The CDR3 loop reads CASSAGLAGTTDTQYF. The CDR3 coding sequence is TGTGCCAGCAGCGCGGGACTAGCTGGGACCACAGATACGCAGTATTTT.

The rearrangement uses TRBV7-9 and TRBJ2-3; D may be TRBD2 (5 bases). Trimming took off 0 bases at V and 7 bases at J, with 14 bases between the two ends. The CDR3 runs to 15 residues. CDR1 and CDR2 from the germline V gene are SEHNR and FQNEAQ (reference sequence). The CDR3 is CASSLALGSSNTQYF. The DNA for the CDR3 is TGTGCCAGCAGCTTAGCGCTAGGGAGCTCAAATACGCAGTATTTT. The complete variable domain, with remaining parts taken from reference TRBV7-9 and TRBJ2-3, reads DTGVSQNPRHKITKRGQNVTFRCDPISEHNRLYWYRQTLGQGPEFLTYFQNEAQLEKSRLLSDRFSAERPKGSFSTLEIQRTEQGDSAMYLCASSLALGSSNTQYFGPGTRLTVL.

This clone was picked up one time. V usage is TRBV12-2 and J usage is TRBJ2-7; the table gives TRBD2 as D, unverified against the DNA. TRBV12-2 is given as a pseudogene. This CDR3 comprises 16 residues. CDR3 residues: CASRLSSVAGVVVQYF. In DNA form, the CDR3 reads TGTGCAAGTCGCTTATCCTCCGTAGCGGGAGTCGTGGTGCAGTACTTC.

This clone was seen just once. The chain couples TRBV7-8 to TRBJ1-5; TRBD1 might be the D (6 bases). V lost 0 bases to trimming and J lost 6 bases, with 12 bases between them. Germline V gives CDR1 SGHVS, CDR2 FQNEAQ. The CDR3 consists of 15 residues. The CDR3 region is CASSLARGGVQPQHF. In nucleotides, the CDR3 is TGTGCCAGCAGCTTAGCGAGGGGGGGCGTTCAGCCCCAGCATTTT. The full variable domain, rest sourced from reference TRBV7-8 and TRBJ1-5, is GAGVSQSPRYKVAKRGQDVALRCDPISGHVSLFWYQQALGQGPEFLTYFQNEAQLDKSGLPSDRFFAERPEGSVSTLKIQRTQQEDSAVYLCASSLARGGVQPQHFGDGTRLSIL.

The V and J genes are TRBV19 and TRBJ1-1, with 7 nucleotides matching TRBD1. V was pared by 5 bases and J by 7 bases, with 10 bases of the junction left unmatched. Germline CDR1 and CDR2: LNHDA and SQIVND (reference sequence). This CDR3 has 14 amino acids. CDR3 nucleotide sequence: TGTGCCAGTAGTGCCCGACAGGGCCCCCTTGAAGCTTTCTTT. This codes for CASSARQGPLEAFF. Looking up the rest from reference TRBV19 and TRBJ1-1 gives the full variable domain: DGGITQSPKYLFRKEGQNVTLSCEQNLNHDAMYWYRQDPGQGLRLIYYSQIVNDFQKGDIAEGYSVSREKKESFPLTVTSAQKNPTAFYLCASSARQGPLEAFFGQGTRLTVV.

This rearrangement joins TRBV5-1 to TRBJ1-1; no clear D gene. This CDR3 spans 13 amino acids. Germline-derived CDR1 and CDR2 are SGHRS and YFSETQ. Between the trimmed V and J ends, which lost 2 bases and 10 bases, there was a span of 15 bases. The CDR3 protein is CASSLSEDGRAFF. The CDR3 coding sequence is TGCGCCAGCAGCTTAAGTGAGGATGGAAGAGCTTTCTTT.

The rearrangement uses TRBV7-9 and TRBJ2-5, with TRBD2 as a possible D gene (5 bases). With 5 bases removed from V and 5 bases from J, the gap between germline ends came to 24 bases. The CDR3 length is 17 residues. CDR1 SEHNR and CDR2 FQNEAQ come from the germline V gene (reference sequence). This chain's CDR3 is CASSVGRASGGPETQYF. The CDR3 DNA sequence: TGTGCCAGCAGCGTAGGGCGGGCGAGCGGAGGTCCGGAGACCCAGTACTTC.

This chain joins TRBV7-3 and TRBJ2-3; TRBD2 matches at 10 bases. The CDR3 loop spans 16 amino acids. J lost 10 bases, V lost 2 bases, and 12 bases had no gene match. The germline CDR1 and CDR2 sequences are SGHTA and FQGTGA. CDR3 residues: CASSLGGLAGEMAQYF. The CDR3 nucleotides read TGTGCCAGCAGCTTAGGCGGGCTAGCGGGAGAGATGGCGCAGTATTTT.

V is TRBV4-2 and J is TRBJ2-2; 7 bases are a match to TRBD2. This CDR3 comprises 17 residues. V trimming: 0 bases; J trimming: 9 bases; junction bases outside the gene matches: 13. Germline V gene lookup returns CDR1 LGHNA and CDR2 YNFKEQ. CDR3 bases: TGTGCCAGCAGCCAAGATCTGCCTAGCGGCCTCACTAGGGAGCTGTTTTTT. Protein product: CASSQDLPSGLTRELFF.

V is TRBV5-1 and J is TRBJ2-1, with D tentatively TRBD2 (6 bases). Germline V lookup: CDR1 SGHRS, CDR2 YFSETQ. The CDR3 has 17 amino acids. Trimming stripped 4 bases from V and 3 bases from J, with 20 bases between. In DNA form, the CDR3 reads TGCGCCAGCAGCCAATTACAAGCGCGGGGACTCTACAATGAGCAGTTCTTC. Protein sequence: CASSQLQARGLYNEQFF.

J is TRBJ2-1 and V is TRBV28, with 9 bases fitting TRBD1. V lost 7 bases, J lost 3 bases, and 13 bases stayed unmatched. CDR1 is MDHEN, CDR2 SYDVKM, per germline. CDR3 length: 17 amino acids. CDR3 region: CASTPRGQGTLYNEQFF. The DNA of the CDR3 is TGTGCCAGCACCCCTAGGGGACAGGGAACTCTCTACAATGAGCAGTTCTTC.

The chain uses TRBV4-1 and TRBJ2-3; 9 bases map to TRBD1. This CDR3 region has 15 residues. Germline assignment: CDR1 MGHRA and CDR2 YSYEKL. V lost 1 base, J lost 4 bases, and 3 bases stayed unmatched. The chain's CDR3 is CASSQGTGEPDTQYF. In DNA form, the CDR3 reads TGCGCCAGCAGCCAAGGGACAGGGGAACCAGATACGCAGTATTTT.

The genes are TRBV27 and TRBJ2-3, with TRBD2 matching over 9 bases. The CDR3 sequence is 15 residues long. V was pared by 3 bases and J by 4 bases, with 5 bases of the junction left unmatched. Germline V gives CDR1 MNHEY, CDR2 SMNVEV (reference sequence). CDR3 bases: TGTGCCAGCAGTTTGGGTAGCGGGAGTGCAGATACGCAGTATTTT. Its translation: CASSLGSGSADTQYF.

The chain links TRBV14 to TRBJ2-3; 9 nucleotides match TRBD1. There are 16 residues in the CDR3. Germline V gene lookup returns CDR1 SGHDN and CDR2 FVKESK. The ends lost 2 bases at V and 8 bases at J; junction bases unmatched: 11. For the CDR3, the DNA is TGTGCCAGCAGCCAAACACAGGGGGCCATGAGAGGTACGCAGTATTTT. Protein sequence: CASSQTQGAMRGTQYF. Full variable domain (rest looked up from reference TRBV14 and TRBJ2-3): EAGVTQFPSHSVIEKGQTVTLRCDPISGHDNLYWYRRVMGKEIKFLLHFVKESKQDESGMPNNRFLAERTGGTYSTLKVQPAELEDSGVYFCASSQTQGAMRGTQYFGPGTRLTVL.

Note on this clone: The sample has other DNA sequences that encode this CDR3 too. This chain links TRBV4-1 with TRBJ2-7; 8 bases are a match to TRBD2. Unmatched junction bases numbered 11, after V lost 6 bases and J lost 4 bases. This CDR3 is 15 amino acids long. CDR1 MGHRA and CDR2 YSYEKL come from the germline V gene. The CDR3 region has the DNA TGCGCCAGCAGTCTAGCCTTAGCGGGGAAGTACGAGCAGTACTTC. Its translation: CASSLALAGKYEQYF.

The chain carries TRBV5-6 and TRBJ1-3; TRBD1 matches 7 bases. CDR1 SGHDT and CDR2 YYEEEE come from the germline V gene. The CDR3 has 18 residues. J was trimmed by 0 bases and V by 2 bases; bases with no gene match: 11. The CDR3 DNA is TGTGCCAGCAGCTTCAGACAGGGTAGAAGGTTCTCTGGAAACACCATATATTTT. Residues: CASSFRQGRRFSGNTIYF.

J is TRBJ2-3 and V is TRBV5-6; no clear D gene. V lost 3 bases, J lost 3 bases, and 8 bases lay in between. The germline CDR1 and CDR2 sequences are SGHDT and YYEEEE. The CDR3 contains 13 residues. As DNA, the CDR3 is TGTGCCAGCAGCTCGACATCAACAGATACGCAGTATTTT. It encodes CASSSTSTDTQYF. Using reference TRBV5-6 and TRBJ2-3 for the parts outside the CDR3, the full variable domain is DAGVTQSPTHLIKTRGQQVTLRCSPKSGHDTVSWYQQALGQGPQFIFQYYEEEERQRGNFPDRFSGHQFPNYSSELNVNALLLGDSALYLCASSSTSTDTQYFGPGTRLTVL.

The rearrangement uses TRBV28 and TRBJ1-2, with D perhaps TRBD1 (6 bases). Trimming took 6 bases from V and 2 from J, leaving 13 bases between them. The CDR3 contains 14 residues. Germline V gives CDR1 MDHEN, CDR2 SYDVKM. The CDR3 sequence: CASRIGGANYGYTF. CDR3 DNA: TGTGCCAGCAGGATAGGGGGTGCGAACTATGGCTACACCTTC.

This chain's CDR3 is CSVDTNYGYTF. The DNA of the CDR3 is TGCAGCGTGGACACTAACTATGGCTACACCTTC. The V and J genes are TRBV29-1 and TRBJ1-2; perhaps TRBD1 as D (5 bases). Trimming took off 6 bases at V and 0 bases at J, with 5 bases between the two ends. The CDR3 is 11 residues long. Germline V gene lookup returns CDR1 SQVTM and CDR2 ANQGSEA.

V gene TRBV5-1 combines with J gene TRBJ1-2, with D unresolved. Trimming took off 4 bases at V and 2 bases at J, with 12 bases between the two ends. Germline V gives CDR1 SGHRS, CDR2 YFSETQ. The CDR3 is made up of 14 amino acids. CDR3 nucleotides: TGCGCCAGCAGCCTAACCCCTGAAAACTATGGCTACACCTTC. Its protein is CASSLTPENYGYTF.

A single count supports this clone. The gene calls are TRBV6-6 and TRBJ1-2; D gene uncertain. The CDR3 contains 8 residues. Trimming removed 11 bases from V and 7 bases from J, with 5 bases in between. CDR1 and CDR2 (germline): MNHNY, SVGAGI (reference sequence). The CDR3 loop is CAAGGYTF. CDR3 DNA sequence: TGTGCCGCGGGTGGCTACACCTTC.